The entry below describes one T cell receptor (beta chain). What it binds is not known. Germline V lookup: CDR1 LNHDA, CDR2 SQIVND (reference sequence). This CDR3 spans 11 amino acids. The V and J ends lost 3 bases and 7 bases respectively, with 6 bases between them. This record comes from a study of cytomegalovirus exposure and HLA in healthy donors. Regarding the study as a whole: Specificity for CMV antigens was confirmed in vitro for a few of the CMV-associated chains. The likely explanation for a cluster of highly shared sequence variants was sequencing artifact.

PCR involved 60 Vbeta and 13 Jbeta primers. Profiling relied on immunoSEQ multiplex PCR, and the TCRdb table lists in-frame clones only, not all of them. The table has about 79,000 clones, about 70% seen once; the top ten hold 8.2%. Donors were ostensibly healthy at sampling, although undocumented immune exposures were probable. The sequencing input was PBMCs. This sequence was found in a man in his sixties in good health and CMV-seronegative. V is TRBV19 and J is TRBJ1-1; the D is unclear. CDR3 DNA sequence: TGTGCCAGTAGTATCGGGTTTGAAGCTTTCTTT. Translated, it gives CASSIGFEAFF.